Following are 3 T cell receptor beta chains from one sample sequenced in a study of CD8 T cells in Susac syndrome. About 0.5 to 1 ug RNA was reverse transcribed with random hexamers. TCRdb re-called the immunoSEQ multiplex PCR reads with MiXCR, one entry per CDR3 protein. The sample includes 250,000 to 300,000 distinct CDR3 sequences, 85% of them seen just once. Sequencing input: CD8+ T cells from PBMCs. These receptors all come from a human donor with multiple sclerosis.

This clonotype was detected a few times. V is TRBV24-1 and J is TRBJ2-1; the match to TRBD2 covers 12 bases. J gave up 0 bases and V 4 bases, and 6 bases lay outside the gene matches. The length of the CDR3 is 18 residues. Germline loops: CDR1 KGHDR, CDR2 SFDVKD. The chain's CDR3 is CATSDLGLAGPSYNEQFF. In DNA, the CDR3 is TGTGCCACCAGTGACCTCGGACTAGCGGGACCCTCCTACAATGAGCAGTTCTTC.

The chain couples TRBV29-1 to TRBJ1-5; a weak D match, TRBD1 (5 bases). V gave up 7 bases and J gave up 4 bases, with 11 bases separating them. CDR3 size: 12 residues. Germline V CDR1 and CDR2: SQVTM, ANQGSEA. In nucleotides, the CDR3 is TGCAGCGGCCGGGACGGAAATCAGCCCCAGCATTTT. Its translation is CSGRDGNQPQHF. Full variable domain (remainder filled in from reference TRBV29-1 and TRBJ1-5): SAVISQKPSRDICQRGTSLTIQCQVDSQVTMMFWYRQQPGQSLTLIATANQGSEATYESGFVIDKFPISRPNLTFSTLTVSNMSPEDSSIYLCSGRDGNQPQHFGDGTRLSIL.

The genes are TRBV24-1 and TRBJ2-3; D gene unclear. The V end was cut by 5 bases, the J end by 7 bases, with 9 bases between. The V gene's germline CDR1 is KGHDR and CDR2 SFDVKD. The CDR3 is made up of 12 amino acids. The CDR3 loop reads CATSGPVNTQYF. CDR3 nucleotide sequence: TGTGCCACCAGTGGTCCGGTCAATACGCAGTATTTT.